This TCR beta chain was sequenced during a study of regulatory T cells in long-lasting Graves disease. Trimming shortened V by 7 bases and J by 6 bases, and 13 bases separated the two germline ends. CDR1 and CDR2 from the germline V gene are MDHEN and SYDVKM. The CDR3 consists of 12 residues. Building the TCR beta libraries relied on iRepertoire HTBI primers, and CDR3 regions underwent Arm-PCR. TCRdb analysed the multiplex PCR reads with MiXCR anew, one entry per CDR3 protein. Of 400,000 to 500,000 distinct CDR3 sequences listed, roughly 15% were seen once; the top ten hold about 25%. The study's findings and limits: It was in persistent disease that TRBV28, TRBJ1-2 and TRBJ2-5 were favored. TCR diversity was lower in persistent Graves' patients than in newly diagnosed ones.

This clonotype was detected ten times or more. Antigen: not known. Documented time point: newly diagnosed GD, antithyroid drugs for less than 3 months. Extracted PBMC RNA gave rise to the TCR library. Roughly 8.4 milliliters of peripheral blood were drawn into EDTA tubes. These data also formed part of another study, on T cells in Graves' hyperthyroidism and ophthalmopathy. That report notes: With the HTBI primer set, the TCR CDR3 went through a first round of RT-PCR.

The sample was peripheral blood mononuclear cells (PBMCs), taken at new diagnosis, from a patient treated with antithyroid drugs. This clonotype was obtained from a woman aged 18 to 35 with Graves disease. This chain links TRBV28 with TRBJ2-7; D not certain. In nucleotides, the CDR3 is TGTGCCAGCACCCCCGATGAGAGCGAGCAGTACTTC. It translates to CASTPDESEQYF.